This T cell receptor gamma chain was captured in a study of in vitro expanded adult blood gammadelta T cells (dated by TCRdb to about 2020). With regard to the full study: Among T cells, Vgamma9Vdelta2 cells made up between 94.4% and 100% of the sorted population, reflecting the sort purity. The study compared the TCR repertoire of Vgamma9Vdelta2 T cells expanded in vitro with a mistletoe-extract drug against those expanded with HMBPP or zoledronate. Cells from each donor were stimulated separately with HMBPP, zoledronate or AbnobaViscum P, and the TRG and TRD CDR3 repertoires were sequenced for each condition. The TCR repertoire analysis included a few subjects. Study-wide conclusions, independent of this receptor: The TRDV2 repertoire shared between treatments was private to each donor, and multidimensional scaling clustered TRD repertoires by subject rather than stimulant. Top TRGV9 CDR3 clonotypes were largely public, being shared across donors and across all three stimulation conditions. All repertoires came from in vitro expanded cultures of cells from healthy donors, not from patients treated with mistletoe. CDR3 length, diversity and J usage of AbnobaViscum P-expanded Vgamma9Vdelta2 repertoires were found to be similar to those of HMBPP- and zoledronate-expanded repertoires, which suggested a polyclonal response.

V has 1 base trimmed and J has 4 bases trimmed; junction bases matching no gene number 1. Sequences GITISATS (CDR1) and ISYDGTV (CDR2) are obtained from the germline V gene (reference sequence). From its cysteine to its phenylalanine, the CDR3 spans 16 amino acids. Kept here is only the CDR3 DNA, which spans 48 bases and is read in frame from base 1. This clone counts as large (0.1 to 1%). Its antigen is still unknown. Per-base quality was not reported, and no clone a single base away is much larger than it. Other DNA variants within this sample encode the same CDR3. The treatment or condition label on this specimen signifies: aminobisphosphonate causing endogenous IPP accumulation, approximately 1 uM. Live CD3+ TCRgammadelta+ Vgamma9+ Vdelta2+ T cells were FACS-sorted on a FACS Aria III after expansion. Before expansion, PBMC were pulsed with around 0.93 uM zoledronate for one day and were then washed three times. Cultures were expanded for about 15 days, with IL-2 replenished every 3 to 4 days. Following the one-day stimulant pulse, the cells were washed three times and then grown in medium with roughly 100 U/mL IL-2. Peripheral blood mononuclear cells were isolated by Lymphoprep gradient centrifugation and cryopreserved in liquid nitrogen before culture.

Libraries were built with 5' RACE. The RNeasy Micro Kit was used to extract RNA from roughly 9,900 sorted cells per sample. Libraries were built by template-switch reverse transcription followed by PCR amplification of the CDR3gamma and CDR3delta regions. Amplicons were sequenced on an Illumina MiSeq with the V2 300 kit, and 150 bp paired-end reads were generated. Turning to the authors' computational methods: Read quality was checked with FastQC version 0.11.8. MiXCR version 3.0.3 was used to build CDR3 sequences by aligning reads to GenBank TRG or TRD reference genes. Default MiXCR parameters were applied, except that 3 rather than 5 consecutive nucleotides were used for TRDD assembly. Repertoire analyses, including normalized Shannon-Wiener diversity, clonotype tracking and multidimensional scaling, used VDJtools version 1.2.1 with default settings. CDR3 sequences that were out of frame or contained stop codons were removed from analysis. Clones were re-identified by TCRdb from the public reads with CATT, and rows with the same DNA were merged. TCRdb's processing, not the study's, gives the V and J calls here. This sample is represented by about 470 gamma-chain clones; around an eighth of them were singletons. More than 25% of the sample lies in the top ten.

Sample: gamma-delta T cells from peripheral blood expanded in culture, taken from an in vitro culture stimulated with zoledronate. The chain is assembled from TRGV9 and TRGJP. This receptor was taken from an adult in good health. The encoded CDR3 is CALWEVQELGKKIKVF. At the DNA level, the sequence is TGTGCCTTGTGGGAGGTCCAAGAGTTGGGCAAAAAAATCAAGGTATTT.